This TCR beta chain was recovered during a study of control samples from healthy donors and cancer patients. The data were produced by immunoSEQ multiplex PCR, yet TCRdb's version contains in-frame clones alone and is incomplete. This table holds over 150,000 clones, about 91% found once. Germline V gene lookup returns CDR1 SGHAT and CDR2 FQNNGV. There are 16 residues in the CDR3. Trimming left V 6 bases short and J 0 bases short, with 18 bases between. The sequence came from a woman in her 40s in good health. The sample was blood. This sequence joins TRBV11-2 and TRBJ2-7, with D possibly matching TRBD1 (6 bases). The DNA for the CDR3 is TGTGCCAGCAGAACGTACCAGGGGCCACGCTCCTACGAGCAGTACTTC. Residues: CASRTYQGPRSYEQYF.